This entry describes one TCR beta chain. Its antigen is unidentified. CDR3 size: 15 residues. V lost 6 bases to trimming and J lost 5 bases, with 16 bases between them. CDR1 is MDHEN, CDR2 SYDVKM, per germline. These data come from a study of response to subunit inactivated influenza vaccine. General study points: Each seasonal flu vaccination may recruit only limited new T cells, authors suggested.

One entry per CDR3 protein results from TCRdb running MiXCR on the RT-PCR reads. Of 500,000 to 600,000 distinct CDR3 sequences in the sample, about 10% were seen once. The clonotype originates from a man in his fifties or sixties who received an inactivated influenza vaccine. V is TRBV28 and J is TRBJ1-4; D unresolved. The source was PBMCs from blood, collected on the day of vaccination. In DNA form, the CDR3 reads TGTGCCAGCAGATTCAACAGCGACCGAAATGAAAAACTGTTTTTT. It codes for CASRFNSDRNEKLFF.